One T cell receptor beta chain is described in this entry. No antigen is known for it. The protocol attached unique molecular identifiers to individual cDNA molecules. TCRdb re-called the 5' RACE reads with MiXCR, one entry per CDR3 protein. The profile shows about 39,000 distinct CDR3 sequences, less than 6% of them singletons. This entry comes from a study of early T cells in non-severe SARS-CoV-2 infection. General study results and limits: The study's VDJdb matching favored anti-spike CD8 responses and missed private and CD4 specificities.

Between the trimmed V and J ends, which lost 5 bases and 2 bases, there was a span of 11 bases. In germline, CDR1 is PRHDT, CDR2 FYEKMQ (reference sequence). CDR3 size: 14 residues. The starting material was whole blood, obtained at baseline. The V call is TRBV13, the J call TRBJ2-3; no definite D call. This TCR was sampled from an adult who was a healthcare worker with PCR-confirmed SARS-CoV-2 infection or an uninfected control (not recorded which). The chain's CDR3 is CASSAVTYTDTQYF. CDR3 DNA: TGTGCCAGCAGCGCCGTGACTTACACAGATACGCAGTATTTT.